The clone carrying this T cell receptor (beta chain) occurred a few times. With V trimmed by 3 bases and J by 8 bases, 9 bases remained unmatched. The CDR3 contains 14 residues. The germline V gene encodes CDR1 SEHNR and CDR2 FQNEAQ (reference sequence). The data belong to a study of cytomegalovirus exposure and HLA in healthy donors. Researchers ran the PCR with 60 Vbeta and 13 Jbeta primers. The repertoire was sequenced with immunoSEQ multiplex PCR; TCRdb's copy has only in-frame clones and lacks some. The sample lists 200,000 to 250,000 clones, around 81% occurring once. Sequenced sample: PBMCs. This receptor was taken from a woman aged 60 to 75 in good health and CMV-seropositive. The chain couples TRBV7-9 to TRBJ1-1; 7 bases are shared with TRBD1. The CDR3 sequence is CASSFTRQGGEAFF. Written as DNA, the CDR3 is TGTGCCAGCAGCTTCACGCGACAGGGCGGAGAAGCTTTCTTT.